This TCR beta chain was captured in a study of T cell responses to AZD1222 COVID-19 vaccine. Study-wide points: Spike-specific TCR breadth rose after two AZD1222 doses, and depth rose as well.

Here immunoSEQ multiplex PCR was the method, and the copy in TCRdb shows in-frame clones only, minus some. The repertoire consists of over 15,000 clones, with about 80% occurring once and the leading ten covering around 14%. CDR3 length: 11 amino acids. Germline loops: CDR1 LNHNV, CDR2 YYDKDF (reference sequence). Trimming removed 3 bases at V and 8 bases at J, with 5 bases between. Analysis merged second doses at about 4 or about 12 weeks. By share of the sample, this clone is medium-sized (0.01 to 0.1%). Its antigen remains unidentified. The origin of this receptor is an adult who received the AZD1222 COVID-19 vaccine. The material was peripheral blood, obtained 28 days after the second AZD1222 dose. V gene TRBV15 combines with J gene TRBJ1-3; D is unclear. The CDR3 sequence is CATSSWDTIYF. CDR3 DNA sequence: TGTGCCACCAGCAGTTGGGACACCATATATTTT.